A selection of T cell receptor beta chains follows, all from one sample in a study of blood T cell repertoires in COVID-19. Some clones are missing from TCRdb's copy, which holds only in-frame ones; the method was immunoSEQ multiplex PCR. In the table there are about 42,000 clones, roughly 84% of which are singletons. Sample: peripheral blood. The receptors derive from a human donor in a cohort sampled during active COVID-19. Both conserved end residues are part of each CDR3. The order of the fields is J gene, D gene, clone size, V gene, CDR3 protein, CDR3 DNA. D genes are given only for firm matches. Size is omitted from some rows. Given values are once, few, many or a class for expanded clones.

TRBJ1-1 | . | few | TRBV10-1 | CASSQGKNEAFF | TGCGCCAGCAGTCAGGGCAAGAATGAAGCTTTCTTT
TRBJ2-2 | TRBD2 | . | TRBV9 | CASSPRGRGGHTGELFF | TGTGCCAGCAGCCCCAGGGGACGGGGGGGGCACACCGGGGAGCTGTTTTTT
TRBJ2-7 | TRBD2 | once | TRBV2 | CASSGGSSYEQYF | TGTGCCAGCAGTGGCGGGAGCTCCTACGAGCAGTACTTC
TRBJ2-3 | TRBD2 | once | TRBV5-4 | CASRRSGGTGTDTQYF | TGTGCCAGCCGCCGTAGCGGGGGGACCGGGACAGATACGCAGTATTTT
TRBJ2-5 | TRBD2 | . | TRBV7-2 | CASSSGLAGGLFSQETQYF | TGTGCCAGCAGCTCGGGACTAGCGGGGGGCCTATTCTCACAAGAGACCCAGTACTTC
TRBJ2-6 | . | . | TRBV5-1 | CASSLDGGSGANVLTF | TGCGCCAGCAGCTTGGACGGGGGCTCTGGGGCCAACGTCCTGACTTTC
TRBJ2-5 | TRBD2 | . | TRBV4-1 | CASSPKRRGGGAPETQYF | TGCGCCAGCAGCCCCAAACGGAGGGGCGGGGGGGCCCCGGAGACCCAGTACTTC
TRBJ1-5 | . | . | TRBV19 | CASSIEDNRQPQHF | TGTGCCAGTAGTATAGAGGACAATCGTCAGCCCCAGCATTTT
TRBJ2-3 | TRBD2 | . | TRBV4-2 | CASSQDPEGSGVTDTQYF | TGTGCCAGCAGCCAAGATCCCGAGGGTAGCGGGGTCACAGATACGCAGTATTTT
TRBJ2-1 | . | . | TRBV18 | CASSPRARVRYEQFF | TGTGCCAGCTCCCCCCGGGCCAGGGTACGATATGAGCAGTTCTTC
TRBJ1-6 | TRBD1 | . | TRBV16 | CASSLTDRASSPLHF | TGTGCCAGCAGCCTCACGGACAGGGCGTCCTCACCCCTCCACTTT
TRBJ1-5 | TRBD1 | once | TRBV10-3 | CAISESPGGQGSNQPQHF | TGTGCCATCAGTGAGTCTCCAGGGGGACAGGGTAGCAATCAGCCCCAGCATTTT
TRBJ1-1 | . | once | TRBV6-5 | CASIAPPGTEAFF | TGTGCCAGCATTGCCCCCCCAGGGACTGAAGCTTTCTTT
TRBJ2-1 | TRBD2 | . | TRBV7-2 | CASSVSGGPSYNEQFF | TGTGCCAGCAGCGTTAGCGGGGGGCCTTCCTACAATGAGCAGTTCTTC
TRBJ1-6 | TRBD1 | few | TRBV18 | CASSQQGAGNSPLHF | TGTGCCAGCTCGCAACAGGGGGCAGGTAATTCACCCCTCCACTTT
TRBJ1-5 | TRBD1 | . | TRBV5-6 | CASSSEQGASQPQHF | TGTGCCAGCAGCTCTGAACAGGGGGCATCGCAGCCCCAGCATTTT
TRBJ2-5 | TRBD1 | . | TRBV5-1 | CASSLSHRGKRAQYF | TGCGCCAGCAGCTTAAGTCACAGGGGCAAGAGGGCCCAGTACTTC
TRBJ1-4 | TRBD1 | . | TRBV5-6 | CASSLGQTYEKLFF | TGTGCCAGCAGCCTGGGACAGACCTATGAAAAACTGTTTTTT
TRBJ2-7 | . | . | TRBV3-1/TRBV3-2 | CASSPLAGYEQYF | TGTGCCAGCAGCCCCCTCGCCGGCTACGAGCAGTACTTC
TRBJ2-2 | TRBD2 | . | TRBV7-2 | CASSPRTSPNTGELFF | TGTGCCAGCAGCCCCCGGACTAGTCCGAACACCGGGGAGCTGTTTTTT
TRBJ2-2 | TRBD1 | . | TRBV7-9 | CASSAGTAGELFF | TGTGCCAGCAGCGCAGGGACAGCCGGGGAGCTGTTTTTT
TRBJ2-7 | . | . | TRBV6-6 | CASSGDLTYEQYF | TGTGCCAGCAGTGGGGACTTGACCTACGAGCAGTACTTC
TRBJ2-4 | TRBD2 | . | TRBV5-6 | CASSSLLAGGPGNIQYF | TGTGCCAGCAGCTCCCTTCTAGCGGGGGGGCCGGGGAACATTCAGTACTTC
TRBJ2-3 | TRBD2 | . | TRBV10-3 | CAISYGGGTDTQYF | TGTGCCATCAGTTATGGGGGGGGCACAGATACGCAGTATTTT
TRBJ2-3 | . | . | TRBV2 | CASLGIRGHRTDTQYF | TGTGCCAGCTTGGGCATAAGGGGCCATCGCACAGATACGCAGTATTTT
TRBJ1-3 | . | . | TRBV11-3 | CASSPTGGNTIYF | TGTGCCAGCAGCCCGACGGGGGGAAACACCATATATTTT
TRBJ2-1 | . | . | TRBV11-2 | CASSPATVGEQFF | TGTGCCAGCAGCCCCGCCACAGTGGGTGAGCAGTTCTTC
TRBJ2-7 | TRBD1 | . | TRBV5-5 | CASSRTGGASYEQYF | TGTGCCAGCAGTCGGACAGGGGGCGCCTCCTACGAGCAGTACTTC
TRBJ1-5 | . | . | TRBV19 | CASSKGGGGNQPQHF | TGTGCCAGTAGTAAAGGGGGAGGGGGCAATCAGCCCCAGCATTTT
TRBJ2-7 | TRBD2 | . | TRBV6-2/TRBV6-3 | CASSPWTSGGQTYEQYF | TGTGCCAGCAGTCCATGGACTAGCGGGGGCCAAACCTACGAGCAGTACTTC
TRBJ2-7 | TRBD1 | few | TRBV11-2 | CASRQLGGRSSYEQYF | TGTGCCAGCAGGCAACTAGGGGGCAGAAGCTCCTACGAGCAGTACTTC
TRBJ2-7 | TRBD2 | . | TRBV30 | CAWSISGGASTEQYF | TGTGCCTGGAGTATTAGCGGGGGGGCCTCCACCGAGCAGTACTTC
TRBJ2-7 | . | few | TRBV5-4 | CASSVTGSSYEQYF | TGTGCCAGCAGCGTAACAGGGTCGAGCTACGAGCAGTACTTC
TRBJ2-5 | . | . | TRBV2 | CASTLKETQYF | TGTGCCAGCACTTTAAAAGAGACCCAGTACTTC
TRBJ2-1 | TRBD2 | . | TRBV18 | CASSPQRGGSNEQFF | TGTGCCAGCTCACCACAGCGGGGGGGTAGTAATGAGCAGTTCTTC
TRBJ1-3 | . | once | TRBV5-4 | CASRSTTSGNTIYF | TGTGCCAGCAGATCTACCACCTCTGGAAACACCATATATTTT
TRBJ1-6 | . | . | TRBV7-6 | CASSLLSGLNSPLHF | TGTGCCAGCAGCTTATTATCCGGGTTAAATTCACCCCTCCACTTT
TRBJ1-2 | . | once | TRBV2 | CARDGLNYGYTF | TGTGCCAGAGATGGACTAAACTATGGCTACACCTTC
TRBJ1-1 | . | . | TRBV29-1 | CSVDLKGTEAFF | TGCAGCGTTGACCTAAAGGGGACTGAAGCTTTCTTT
TRBJ1-1 | TRBD1 | . | TRBV4-1 | CASSPGTGPKRNTEAFF | TGCGCCAGCAGCCCTGGGACAGGTCCGAAGAGGAACACTGAAGCTTTCTTT
TRBJ2-1 | TRBD2 | . | TRBV6-2/TRBV6-3 | CASSSFASGPDGSYNEQFF | TGTGCCAGCAGTTCCTTCGCTAGCGGGCCCGATGGCTCCTACAATGAGCAGTTCTTC
TRBJ1-1 | TRBD1 | . | TRBV5-1 | CASSRGTGGDTEAFF | TGCGCCAGCAGCAGGGGGACAGGGGGCGACACTGAAGCTTTCTTT
TRBJ2-3 | . | . | TRBV5-6 | CASSLYTGQGTNYAVGYF | TGTGCCAGCAGCTTGTACACCGGGCAGGGAACAAACTACGCAGTGGGGTATTTT
TRBJ2-5 | TRBD2 | . | TRBV2 | CASSDSGGSQETQYF | TGTGCCAGCAGTGACAGCGGGGGGTCACAAGAGACCCAGTACTTC
TRBJ1-6 | . | . | TRBV7-2 | CASSPKEAGNSPLHF | TGTGCCAGCAGCCCGAAGGAGGCGGGTAATTCACCCCTCCACTTT
TRBJ1-2 | . | . | TRBV6-5 | CASRPQETNYGYTF | TGTGCCAGCAGACCACAGGAAACTAACTATGGCTACACCTTC
TRBJ1-2 | . | . | TRBV10-3 | CAIREGPITYGYTF | TGTGCCATCAGGGAGGGTCCTATCACCTATGGCTACACCTTC
TRBJ2-3 | TRBD1 | few | TRBV15 | CATSRDPTGGGDTQYF | TGTGCCACCAGCAGAGACCCGACAGGGGGGGGAGATACGCAGTATTTT
TRBJ2-3 | TRBD2 | once | TRBV6-6 | CASSRTAGGPSDTQYF | TGTGCCAGCAGTCGTACTGCGGGGGGGCCCTCAGATACGCAGTATTTT
TRBJ2-1 | TRBD2 | . | TRBV6-5 | CASTLLADNEQFF | TGTGCCAGCACCTTACTAGCGGACAATGAGCAGTTCTTC
TRBJ2-5 | . | few | TRBV18 | CASSREPAAETQYF | TGTGCCAGCTCTCGGGAGCCCGCCGCGGAGACCCAGTACTTC
TRBJ2-7 | TRBD1 | . | TRBV10-1 | CASSDNRDREYF | TGCGCCAGCAGTGATAACCGGGACAGGGAGTACTTC
TRBJ2-5 | TRBD2 | . | TRBV19 | CASKPGTSGGETQYF | TGTGCCAGTAAACCAGGGACTAGCGGGGGAGAGACCCAGTACTTC
TRBJ2-5 | TRBD1 | . | TRBV5-1 | CASTIAGGWETQYF | TGCGCCAGCACCATAGCAGGGGGATGGGAGACCCAGTACTTC
TRBJ2-7 | TRBD1 | . | TRBV10-1 | CASSQDRKYEQYF | TGCGCCAGCTCACAGGACAGGAAGTACGAGCAGTACTTC
TRBJ2-5 | TRBD2 | . | TRBV6-2/TRBV6-3 | CASSLRLAGGTRAIEETQYF | TGTGCCAGCAGCCTCCGACTAGCGGGGGGGACACGTGCGATTGAAGAGACCCAGTACTTC
TRBJ1-6 | . | . | TRBV6-2/TRBV6-3 | CASSYRGFRNSPLHF | TGTGCCAGCAGTTACAGGGGGTTCCGGAATTCACCCCTCCACTTT
TRBJ2-3 | . | . | TRBV11-2 | CASSLLDTQYF | TGTGCCAGCAGTCTGTTGGATACGCAGTATTTT